The 9 T cell receptor beta chains below were found in one sample sequenced in a study of shared clonotypes between healthy human individuals. Assay: immunoSEQ multiplex PCR; the TCRdb copy retains only in-frame clones and omits some. The sample comprises approximately 500,000 clones, around 73% of which are singletons, and around 12% rests with the top ten. The sequenced sample consisted of PBMCs. These receptors were taken from a woman in her thirties or forties in good health. Some clones in this sample may be carry-over from other donors' samples.

The chain combines TRBV5-1 with TRBJ2-1, with TRBD2 matching 9 bases. The J segment lost 4 bases and the V segment lost 4 bases, leaving 6 bases of the junction unmatched. Germline CDR1 SGHRS, CDR2 YFSETQ. The CDR3 runs to 15 residues. Written as DNA, the CDR3 is TGCGCCAGCAGCAAAGCGGGGGGCGGGTACAATGAGCAGTTCTTC. Encoded protein: CASSKAGGGYNEQFF. Together with reference TRBV5-1 and TRBJ2-1, the CDR3 gives the full variable domain: KAGVTQTPRYLIKTRGQQVTLSCSPISGHRSVSWYQQTPGQGLQFLFEYFSETQRNKGNFPGRFSGRQFSNSRSEMNVSTLELGDSALYLCASSKAGGGYNEQFFGPGTRLTVL.

The J gene is TRBJ2-7, the V gene TRBV5-4; D call uncertain. V lost 0 bases to trimming and J lost 3 bases, with 10 bases between them. Germline loops: CDR1 SGHNT, CDR2 YYREEE (reference sequence). The CDR3 runs 14 residues. CDR3 coding DNA: TGTGCCAGCAGCTTGGCGTCTAGTAACTACGAGCAGTACTTC. Protein product: CASSLASSNYEQYF.

Note on this clone: Additional DNA sequences in this sample encode the identical CDR3. CDR3 nucleotides: TGTGCCAGCAGCTTAAGTGCTACCCCAACGCAGTATTTT. As protein: CASSLSATPTQYF. The V call is TRBV11-2, the J call TRBJ2-3; no definite D call. Trimming left V 2 bases short and J 9 bases short, with 12 bases between. Germline CDR1 SGHAT, CDR2 FQNNGV. This CDR3 comprises 13 residues.

The chain uses TRBV19 and TRBJ2-1, with TRBD2 identical over 11 bases. This CDR3 spans 16 amino acids. Germline lookup yields CDR1 LNHDA and CDR2 SQIVND (reference sequence). Germline trimming cut 6 bases from V and 2 bases from J; bases unmatched to any gene: 6. In DNA, the CDR3 is TGTGCCAGTAGCCGCCGACTAGCGGGGACCTACAATGAGCAGTTCTTC. Residues: CASSRRLAGTYNEQFF. Full variable domain (remainder filled in from reference TRBV19 and TRBJ2-1): DGGITQSPKYLFRKEGQNVTLSCEQNLNHDAMYWYRQDPGQGLRLIYYSQIVNDFQKGDIAEGYSVSREKKESFPLTVTSAQKNPTAFYLCASSRRLAGTYNEQFFGPGTRLTVL.

The gene calls are TRBV6-5 and TRBJ2-5, with D perhaps TRBD1 (6 bases). Trimming stripped 4 bases from V and 4 bases from J, with 13 bases between. This CDR3 is built from 14 residues. Germline CDR1 is MNHEY and CDR2 is SVGAGI. The CDR3 sequence is CASSFRSGAETQYF. CDR3 bases: TGTGCCAGCAGTTTCCGTTCAGGGGCAGAGACCCAGTACTTC.

The chain couples TRBV27 to TRBJ2-1; D ambiguous. The ends were cut back, 1 base at V and 9 bases at J, with 7 bases in the middle. This CDR3 comprises 12 residues. Germline loops: CDR1 MNHEY, CDR2 SMNVEV (reference sequence). The CDR3 DNA reads as TGTGCCAGCAGTTTATTATATAGTGAGCAGTTCTTC. Protein: CASSLLYSEQFF.

DNA of the CDR3: TGTGCCAGCAGTGAAGACTCGCCGGGGAGGCAGTTCTTC. Translation gives CASSEDSPGRQFF. The V call is TRBV2, the J call TRBJ2-1; tentative D call: TRBD2 (5 bases). The CDR3 has 13 residues. Trimming took off 1 base at V and 12 bases at J, with 13 bases between the two ends. Germline CDR1 SNHLY, CDR2 FYNNEI.

A remark on this clone: Its ends do not fully match the called genes, so a read error is possible. This rearrangement joins TRBV6-1 to TRBJ2-1, with 9 bases lining up with TRBD2. The germline V gene has CDR1 MNHNS and CDR2 SASEGT. There are 18 residues in the CDR3. The CDR3 protein is CASSEVITGLASYNEQFF. The DNA of the CDR3 is TGTGCCAGCAGCGAAGTTATCACGGGACTAGCTTCCTACAATGAGCAGTTCTTC.

This sequence joins TRBV14 and TRBJ1-1, with 8 bases aligning to TRBD1. V shed 0 bases, J shed 8 bases, and the junction held 5 bases outside the gene matches. The CDR3 covers 14 residues. CDR1 and CDR2 (germline): SGHDN, FVKESK. As DNA, the CDR3 is TGTGCCAGCAGCCAAGATCGGGCAGGGGGCGAAGCTTTCTTT. It yields the protein CASSQDRAGGEAFF.